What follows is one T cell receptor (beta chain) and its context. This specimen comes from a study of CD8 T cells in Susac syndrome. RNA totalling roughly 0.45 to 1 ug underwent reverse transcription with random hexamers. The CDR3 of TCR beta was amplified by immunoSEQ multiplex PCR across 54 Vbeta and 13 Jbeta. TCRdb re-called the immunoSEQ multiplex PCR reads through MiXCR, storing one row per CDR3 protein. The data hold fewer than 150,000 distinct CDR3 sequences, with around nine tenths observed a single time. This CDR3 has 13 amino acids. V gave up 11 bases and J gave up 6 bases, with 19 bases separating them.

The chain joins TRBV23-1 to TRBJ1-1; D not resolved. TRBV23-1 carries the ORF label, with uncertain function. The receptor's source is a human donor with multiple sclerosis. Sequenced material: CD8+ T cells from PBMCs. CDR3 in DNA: TGCGCCTCCCTTCTCAAGTACCCAGCTGAAGCTTTCTTT. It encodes CASLLKYPAEAFF.